This passage covers 30 T cell receptor beta chains from one sample sequenced in a study of cytomegalovirus exposure and HLA in healthy donors. PCR involved 60 Vbeta and 13 Jbeta primers. Measured with immunoSEQ multiplex PCR; TCRdb has only the in-frame clones, and not every one. The top ten clones hold 6.5% of a sample with just under 70,000 clones, roughly four fifths of them seen once. Sequences were obtained from PBMCs. These receptors all come from a human donor in good health.

Remarks on this clone: The same CDR3 arises from other DNA sequences in this sample as well. V gene TRBV7-8 combines with J gene TRBJ1-2; a possible D gene is TRBD1 (5 bases). Germline values: CDR1 SGHVS, CDR2 FQNEAQ. Trimming shortened V by 4 bases and J by 4 bases, and 13 bases separated the two germline ends. The length of the CDR3 is 14 residues. CDR3 bases: TGTGCCAGCAGCTCTCCGGGGGAGGCCTATGGCTACACCTTC. It translates to CASSSPGEAYGYTF.

This sequence joins TRBV5-1 and TRBJ2-5; TRBD2 aligns across 7 bases. CDR1 SGHRS and CDR2 YFSETQ come from the germline V gene. This CDR3 spans 18 amino acids. The trim removed 5 bases at V and 5 bases at J, leaving 21 bases unmatched. The chain's CDR3 is CASRLRKISGEQEETQYF. In DNA form, the CDR3 reads TGCGCCAGCAGACTTCGGAAAATCAGCGGGGAGCAAGAGGAGACCCAGTACTTC. Using reference TRBV5-1 and TRBJ2-5 for the parts outside the CDR3, the full variable domain is KAGVTQTPRYLIKTRGQQVTLSCSPISGHRSVSWYQQTPGQGLQFLFEYFSETQRNKGNFPGRFSGRQFSNSRSEMNVSTLELGDSALYLCASRLRKISGEQEETQYFGPGTRLLVL.

The chain couples TRBV29-1 to TRBJ1-1; D not resolved. There are 11 residues in the CDR3. V was trimmed by 2 bases and J by 1 base, leaving 2 bases between them. Germline V gene sequence: CDR1 SQVTM, CDR2 ANQGSEA. CDR3 bases: TGCAGCGTTGAACAGAACACTGAAGCTTTCTTT. Protein: CSVEQNTEAFF.

This sequence joins TRBV19 and TRBJ2-7; D is perhaps TRBD2 (6 bases). The CDR3 totals 15 residues. CDR1 and CDR2 from the germline V gene are LNHDA and SQIVND (reference sequence). V was clipped by 5 bases and J by 0 bases, with 14 bases between them. The CDR3 coding sequence is TGTGCCAGTAGTGTCGGCGGGGTTGGCTCCTACGAGCAGTACTTC. Translating gives CASSVGGVGSYEQYF.

The chain couples TRBV14 to TRBJ2-3, with 8 positions matching TRBD2. The CDR3 is 13 residues long. V dropped 6 bases and J dropped 1; count of bases not matched to a gene: 0. Per germline, CDR1 SGHDN and CDR2 FVKESK. The CDR3 region is CASRAGGTDTQYF. CDR3 DNA sequence: TGTGCCAGCAGAGCGGGGGGCACAGATACGCAGTATTTT.

The CDR3 DNA reads as TGTGCCAGCAGTTTATGGGCGGGGGTGAACACTGAAGCTTTCTTT. It translates to CASSLWAGVNTEAFF. The chain carries TRBV28 and TRBJ1-1; tentatively, D is TRBD1 (5 bases). The germline CDR1 and CDR2 sequences are MDHEN and SYDVKM. V was cut by 0 bases and J by 0 bases, with 8 bases left in between. The CDR3 runs to 15 residues.

This clone has only a few counts. The CDR3 is CASSIAPRTLVYEQYF. For the CDR3, the DNA is TGTGCCAGTAGTATAGCTCCCCGGACACTTGTCTACGAGCAGTACTTC. The chain has TRBV19 and TRBJ2-7; TRBD1 might be the D (5 bases). CDR1 is LNHDA and CDR2 is SQIVND in the germline V gene (reference sequence). V lost 1 base, J lost 3 bases, and 16 bases lay in between. The CDR3 has 16 residues.

V usage is TRBV7-3 and J usage is TRBJ2-3, with D possibly matching TRBD1 (6 bases). CDR3 length: 14 residues. Germline CDR1 SGHTA, CDR2 FQGTGA. Trimming removed 5 bases from V and 2 bases from J, with 11 bases in between. The CDR3 reads CASSPGQTTDTQYF. For the CDR3, the DNA is TGTGCCAGCAGCCCAGGACAGACCACAGATACGCAGTATTTT.

The J gene is TRBJ2-5, the V gene TRBV19, with TRBD1 matching over 7 bases. Germline CDR1 LNHDA, CDR2 SQIVND (reference sequence). Trimming took 10 bases from V and 5 from J; bases not matched to a gene: 13. The CDR3 is made up of 14 amino acids. In nucleotides, the CDR3 is TGTGCCACCTCTCAAACAGGGGAGAGGGAGACCCAGTACTTC. This sequence encodes CATSQTGERETQYF. Filled out from reference TRBV19 and TRBJ2-5, the complete variable domain reads DGGITQSPKYLFRKEGQNVTLSCEQNLNHDAMYWYRQDPGQGLRLIYYSQIVNDFQKGDIAEGYSVSREKKESFPLTVTSAQKNPTAFYLCATSQTGERETQYFGPGTRLLVL.

This clone was counted a few times. The chain combines TRBV7-2 with TRBJ2-7; D unclear. The CDR3 contains 13 residues. V lost 5 bases to trimming and J lost 0 bases, with 8 bases between them. Germline V CDR1 and CDR2: SGHTA, FQGNSA. This CDR3 reads CASSLGFSYEQYF. CDR3 DNA sequence: TGTGCCAGCAGCCTCGGGTTCTCCTACGAGCAGTACTTC.

The chain combines TRBV6-4 with TRBJ2-5; no reliable D call. V was cut by 7 bases and J by 5 bases, with 14 bases left in between. Germline CDR1 reads MRHNA; CDR2 reads SNTAGT. This CDR3 spans 13 amino acids. The CDR3 loop reads CASTPPHRETQYF. Here the CDR3 DNA reads TGTGCCAGCACCCCACCCCACCGGGAGACCCAGTACTTC.

The chain carries TRBV7-6 and TRBJ1-2; 7 bases map to TRBD1. The CDR3 is made up of 14 amino acids. Germline loops: CDR1 SGHVS, CDR2 FNYEAQ. The J segment lost 2 bases and the V segment lost 6 bases, leaving 6 bases of the junction unmatched. The DNA for the CDR3 is TGTGCCAGCAGTTTGACGGACAGGAACTATGGCTACACCTTC. This gives the protein CASSLTDRNYGYTF.

This clone appeared once. The CDR3 is CASSLGDRDTEAFF. The CDR3 coding sequence is TGCGCCAGCAGCTTGGGGGACAGGGACACTGAAGCTTTCTTT. The rearrangement uses TRBV5-1 and TRBJ1-1; 9 bases map to TRBD1. The ends lost 0 bases at V and 3 bases at J; junction bases unmatched: 0. Germline V gene data show CDR1 as SGHRS and CDR2 as YFSETQ. There are 14 residues in the CDR3.

The chain joins TRBV7-2 to TRBJ1-1, with 8 bases that match TRBD1. CDR3 size: 14 residues. V shed 6 bases, J shed 2 bases, and the junction held 5 bases outside the gene matches. CDR1 and CDR2 from the germline V gene are SGHTA and FQGNSA. The CDR3 loop reads CASRRDRSNTEAFF. The CDR3 nucleotides read TGTGCCAGCAGAAGGGACAGGTCAAACACTGAAGCTTTCTTT. Drawing the rest from reference TRBV7-2 and TRBJ1-1, the complete variable domain is GAGVSQSPSNKVTEKGKDVELRCDPISGHTALYWYRQSLGQGLEFLIYFQGNSAPDKSGLPSDRFSAERTGGSVSTLTIQRTQQEDSAVYLCASRRDRSNTEAFFGQGTRLTVV.

This clone was picked up a small number of times. This chain joins TRBV5-1 and TRBJ2-1, with TRBD2 matching 9 bases. V lost 4 bases and J lost 7; bases outside the gene matches: 9. Germline CDR1 reads SGHRS; CDR2 reads YFSETQ. The CDR3 spans 15 residues. The CDR3 DNA reads TGCGCCAGCAGCCCGAGGGCGGGGGGGCGGAATGAGCAGTTCTTC. Translating it yields CASSPRAGGRNEQFF.

This clone has a single count. The genes are TRBV6-5 and TRBJ2-2; 7 bases agree with TRBD1. Unmatched junction bases numbered 3, after V lost 6 bases and J lost 8 bases. Germline CDR1 is MNHEY and CDR2 is SVGAGI. The CDR3 is 12 amino acids. The CDR3 spells CASRTGEGELFF. CDR3 bases: TGTGCCAGCAGAACAGGGGAAGGGGAGCTGTTTTTT.

This rearrangement joins TRBV7-2 to TRBJ1-2; D might be TRBD1 (6 bases). Germline V gene data show CDR1 as SGHTA and CDR2 as FQGNSA. V lost 5 bases and J 0 bases, leaving 19 bases between the germline ends. The CDR3 is made up of 17 amino acids. CDR3 region: CASSQSRGSFSNYGYTF. CDR3 nucleotides: TGTGCCAGCAGCCAATCCAGGGGATCCTTTTCTAACTATGGCTACACCTTC.

This clone occurred once. V and J are TRBV12-5 and TRBJ2-7; tentatively, D is TRBD2 (5 bases). This CDR3 is built from 13 residues. CDR1 and CDR2 from the germline V gene are LGHNT and FRNRAP. The V and J ends lost 4 bases and 8 bases respectively, with 15 bases between them. The CDR3 region is CASGSVLEGKQYF. Here the CDR3 DNA reads TGTGCTAGTGGTTCGGTACTCGAGGGAAAGCAGTACTTC.

This clone has a single count. The chain carries TRBV29-1 and TRBJ2-7; D is possibly TRBD1 (6 bases). V lost 7 bases to trimming and J lost 3 bases, with 10 bases between them. Germline assignment: CDR1 SQVTM and CDR2 ANQGSEA. The CDR3 consists of 11 residues. The CDR3 nucleotides are TGCAGCGGTCTACAGGGCTACGAGCAGTACTTC. This sequence encodes CSGLQGYEQYF.

In its sample, this clone was seen once. V gene TRBV7-2 combines with J gene TRBJ2-6; D possibly corresponds to TRBD1 (6 bases). Germline values: CDR1 SGHTA, CDR2 FQGNSA. Trimming removed 1 base at V and 6 bases at J, with 13 bases between. The CDR3 runs to 16 residues. The CDR3 region has the DNA TGTGCCAGCAGCTTAGTAGCTGGGGGCAAGGCCAACGTCCTGACTTTC. Encoded protein: CASSLVAGGKANVLTF.

Worth noting for this clone: Germline is not matched at one junction end, which may reflect a read error. The chain is built from TRBV25-1 and TRBJ1-2, with 8 bases that match TRBD1. Germline V gene lookup returns CDR1 MGHDK and CDR2 SYGVNS. This CDR3 has 14 amino acids. The CDR3 nucleotides read TGTGCCAGCAGTGAACCCGGACAGGGACATGGCTACCCCTTC. Protein: CASSEPGQGHGYPF.

The chain has TRBV7-2 and TRBJ2-2, with a possible D match to TRBD2 (5 bases). The CDR3 is 15 amino acids. The V end was cut by 5 bases, the J end by 7 bases, with 17 bases between. Germline V lookup: CDR1 SGHTA, CDR2 FQGNSA. CDR3 nucleotides: TGTGCCAGCAGCCCTGGCGGACTCCGGGGCGGGGAGCTGTTTTTT. Its protein is CASSPGGLRGGELFF.

The chain is built from TRBV18 and TRBJ2-7; TRBD2 matches 10 bases. V was clipped by 0 bases and J by 7 bases; unmatched bases: 12. Germline values: CDR1 KGHSH, CDR2 LQKENI. This CDR3 has 17 amino acids. For the CDR3, the DNA is TGTGCCAGCTCACCACCGGTCCAGCGGGGGGGCCTTAGTGAGCAGTACTTC. Protein: CASSPPVQRGGLSEQYF.

The chain uses TRBV5-1 and TRBJ2-1, with 8 positions matching TRBD1. CDR1 SGHRS and CDR2 YFSETQ come from the germline V gene. The CDR3 is made up of 16 amino acids. Losses at the gene ends were 6 bases for V and 4 bases for J; bases not matched to a gene: 12. CDR3 nucleotide sequence: TGCGCCAGCACCGACCTCACGGGACAGGCATACAATGAGCAGTTCTTC. Encoded protein: CASTDLTGQAYNEQFF. The whole variable domain, remainder taken from reference TRBV5-1 and TRBJ2-1, is KAGVTQTPRYLIKTRGQQVTLSCSPISGHRSVSWYQQTPGQGLQFLFEYFSETQRNKGNFPGRFSGRQFSNSRSEMNVSTLELGDSALYLCASTDLTGQAYNEQFFGPGTRLTVL.

The chain joins TRBV6-1 to TRBJ1-2, with D unresolved. The CDR3 covers 14 residues. The germline gives CDR1 MNHNS, CDR2 SASEGT. V lost 0 bases, J lost 4 bases, and 9 bases lay in between. DNA of the CDR3: TGTGCCAGCAGTGAAGCGGCGGGGAGCTATGGCTACACCTTC. Protein product: CASSEAAGSYGYTF.

The rearrangement uses TRBV9 and TRBJ1-2; a weak D match, TRBD1 (5 bases). CDR3 size: 15 residues. Trimming removed 4 bases from V and 3 bases from J, with 16 bases in between. Germline V gene lookup returns CDR1 SGDLS and CDR2 YYNGEE. CDR3 nucleotides: TGTGCCAGCAGCTCTCCCGCAGGGCGGCACTATGGCTACACCTTC. Its translation is CASSSPAGRHYGYTF.

The chain joins TRBV5-1 to TRBJ2-1, with TRBD1 matching 9 bases. The CDR3 sequence is 14 residues long. After removal of 1 base from V and 6 bases from J, the junction contained 2 bases not matched to a gene. The germline V gene has CDR1 SGHRS and CDR2 YFSETQ. In nucleotides, the CDR3 is TGCGCCAGCAGCTTGACAGGGGGCGGCAATGAGCAGTTCTTC. Translated: CASSLTGGGNEQFF.

The chain links TRBV28 to TRBJ2-1, with 7 bases matching TRBD2. Germline assignment: CDR1 MDHEN and CDR2 SYDVKM. The CDR3 consists of 16 residues. V was pared by 7 bases and J by 9 bases, with 18 bases of the junction left unmatched. CDR3 protein: CASNSLRRVGRGEQFF. The CDR3 DNA reads TGTGCCAGCAATTCCCTTCGTCGGGTGGGGAGGGGTGAGCAGTTCTTC.

V and J are TRBV2 and TRBJ1-5, with a weak D call TRBD1 (5 bases). Per germline, CDR1 SNHLY and CDR2 FYNNEI. The CDR3 has 14 residues. Between the trimmed V and J ends, which lost 6 bases and 7 bases, there was a span of 16 bases. The CDR3 region has the DNA TGTGCCAGCAGGCGTGGAGGGGTCTCCCAGCCCCAGCATTTT. This gives the protein CASRRGGVSQPQHF. Using reference TRBV2 and TRBJ1-5 for the parts outside the CDR3, the full variable domain is EPEVTQTPSHQVTQMGQEVILRCVPISNHLYFYWYRQILGQKVEFLVSFYNNEISEKSEIFDDQFSVERPDGSNFTLKIRSTKLEDSAMYFCASRRGGVSQPQHFGDGTRLSIL.

This rearrangement joins TRBV9 to TRBJ1-6, with D perhaps TRBD1 (5 bases). Between the trimmed V and J ends, which lost 4 bases and 10 bases, there was a span of 21 bases. This CDR3 is 16 amino acids long. The germline CDR1 and CDR2 sequences are SGDLS and YYNGEE. CDR3 sequence: CASSIGGDGGNSPLHF. The CDR3 DNA is TGTGCCAGCAGCATTGGGGGGGACGGGGGGAACTCACCCCTCCACTTT. Filled out from reference TRBV9 and TRBJ1-6, the complete variable domain reads DSGVTQTPKHLITATGQRVTLRCSPRSGDLSVYWYQQSLDQGLQFLIQYYNGEERAKGNILERFSAQQFPDLHSELNLSSLELGDSALYFCASSIGGDGGNSPLHFGNGTRLTVT.